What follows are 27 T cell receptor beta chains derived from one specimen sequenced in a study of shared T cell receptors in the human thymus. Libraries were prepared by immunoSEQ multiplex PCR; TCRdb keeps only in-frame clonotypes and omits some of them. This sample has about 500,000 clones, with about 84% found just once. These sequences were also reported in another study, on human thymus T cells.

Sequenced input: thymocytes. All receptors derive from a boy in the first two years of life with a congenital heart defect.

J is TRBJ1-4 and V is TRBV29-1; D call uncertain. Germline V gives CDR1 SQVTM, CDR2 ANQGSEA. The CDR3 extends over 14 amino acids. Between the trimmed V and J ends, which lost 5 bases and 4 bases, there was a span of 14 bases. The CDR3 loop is CSVQPPDYNEKLFF. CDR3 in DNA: TGCAGCGTTCAGCCCCCAGACTATAATGAAAAACTGTTTTTT.

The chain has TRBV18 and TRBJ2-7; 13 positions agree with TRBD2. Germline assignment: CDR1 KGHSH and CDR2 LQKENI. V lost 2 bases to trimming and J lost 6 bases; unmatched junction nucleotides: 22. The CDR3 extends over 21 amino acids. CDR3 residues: CASSPNRPPPRTSGSPCEQYF. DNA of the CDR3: TGTGCCAGCTCACCAAACAGGCCGCCCCCCCGGACTAGCGGGAGTCCGTGCGAGCAGTACTTC.

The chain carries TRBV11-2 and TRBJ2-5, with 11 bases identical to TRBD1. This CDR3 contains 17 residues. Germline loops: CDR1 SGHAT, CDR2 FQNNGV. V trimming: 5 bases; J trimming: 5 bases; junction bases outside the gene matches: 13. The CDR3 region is CASSPGTGGHEEETQYF. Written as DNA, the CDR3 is TGTGCCAGCAGCCCCGGGACAGGGGGGCACGAGGAGGAGACCCAGTACTTC. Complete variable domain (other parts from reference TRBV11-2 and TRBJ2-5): EAGVAQSPRYKIIEKRQSVAFWCNPISGHATLYWYQQILGQGPKLLIQFQNNGVVDDSQLPKDRFSAERLKGVDSTLKIQPAKLEDSAVYLCASSPGTGGHEEETQYFGPGTRLLVL.

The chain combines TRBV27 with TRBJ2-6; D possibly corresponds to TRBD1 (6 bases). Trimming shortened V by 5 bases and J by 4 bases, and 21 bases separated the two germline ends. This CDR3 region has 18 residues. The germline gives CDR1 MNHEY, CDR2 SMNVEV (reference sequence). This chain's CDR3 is CASSPIRGPEAGANVLTF. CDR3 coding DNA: TGTGCCAGCAGTCCTATCAGGGGCCCCGAGGCGGGGGCCAACGTCCTGACTTTC.

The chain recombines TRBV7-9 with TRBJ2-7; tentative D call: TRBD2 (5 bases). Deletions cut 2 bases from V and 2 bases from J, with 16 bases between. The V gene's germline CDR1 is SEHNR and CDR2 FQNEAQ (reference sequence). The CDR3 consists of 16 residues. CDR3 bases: TGTGCCAGCAGCTTACCCGTAACGGGAACCACCTACGAGCAGTACTTC. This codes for CASSLPVTGTTYEQYF.

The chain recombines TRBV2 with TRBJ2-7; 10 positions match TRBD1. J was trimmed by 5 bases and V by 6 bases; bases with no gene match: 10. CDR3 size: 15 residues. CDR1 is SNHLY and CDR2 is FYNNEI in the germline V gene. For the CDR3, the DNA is TGTGCCAGCAGCGCCTCAGACAGGGGGCTAAACGAGCAGTACTTC. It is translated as CASSASDRGLNEQYF.

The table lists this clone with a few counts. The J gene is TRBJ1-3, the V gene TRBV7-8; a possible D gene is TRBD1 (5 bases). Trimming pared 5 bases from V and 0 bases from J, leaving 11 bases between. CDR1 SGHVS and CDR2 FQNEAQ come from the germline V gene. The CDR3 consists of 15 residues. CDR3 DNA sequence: TGTGCCAGCAGCCAACCGGGGGGCTCTGGAAACACCATATATTTT. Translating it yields CASSQPGGSGNTIYF.

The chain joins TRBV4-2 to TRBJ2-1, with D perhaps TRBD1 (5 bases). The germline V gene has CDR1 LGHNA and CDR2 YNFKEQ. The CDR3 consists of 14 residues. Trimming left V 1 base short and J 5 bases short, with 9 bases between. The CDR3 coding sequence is TGTGCCAGCAGCCAAGGGGGCGGCCACAATGAGCAGTTCTTC. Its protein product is CASSQGGGHNEQFF.

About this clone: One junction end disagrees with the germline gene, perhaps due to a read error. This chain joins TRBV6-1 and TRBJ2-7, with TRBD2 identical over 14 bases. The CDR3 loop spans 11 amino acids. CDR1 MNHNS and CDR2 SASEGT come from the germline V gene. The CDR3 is CAGLAGGPPHF. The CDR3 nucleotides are TGTGCCGGACTAGCGGGAGGCCCTCCTCACTTC.

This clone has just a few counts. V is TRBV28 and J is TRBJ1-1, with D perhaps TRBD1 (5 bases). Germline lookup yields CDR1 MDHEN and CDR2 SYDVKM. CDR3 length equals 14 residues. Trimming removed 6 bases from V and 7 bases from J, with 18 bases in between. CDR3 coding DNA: TGTGCCAGCAGACAAATCCGGTCGGGGGTTGAAGCTTTCTTT. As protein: CASRQIRSGVEAFF.

CDR3 DNA sequence: TGTGCCAGCAGCCGCACAGGTCCAAACGAGCAGTACTTC. Its translation: CASSRTGPNEQYF. The rearrangement links TRBV28 to TRBJ2-7, with D perhaps TRBD1 (5 bases). CDR1 is MDHEN and CDR2 is SYDVKM in the germline V gene. Trimming removed 6 bases at V and 5 bases at J, with 14 bases between. The CDR3 loop spans 13 amino acids.

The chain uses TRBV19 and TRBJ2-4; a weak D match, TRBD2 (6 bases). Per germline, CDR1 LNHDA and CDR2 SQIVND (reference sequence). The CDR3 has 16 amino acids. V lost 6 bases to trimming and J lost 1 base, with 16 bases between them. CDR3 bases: TGTGCCAGTAGGGACGGAGGGATCAGGGCCAAAAACATTCAGTACTTC. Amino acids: CASRDGGIRAKNIQYF.

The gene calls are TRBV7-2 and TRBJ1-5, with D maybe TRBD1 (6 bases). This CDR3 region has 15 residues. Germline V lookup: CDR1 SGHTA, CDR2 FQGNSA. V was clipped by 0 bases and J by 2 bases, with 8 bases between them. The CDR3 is CASSLARTGNQPQHF. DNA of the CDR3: TGTGCCAGCAGCTTAGCGAGGACAGGCAATCAGCCCCAGCATTTT.

CDR3 region: CASSSLAGGLNEQFF. CDR3 nucleotide sequence: TGTGCCAGCAGCTCCCTGGCGGGAGGTCTCAATGAGCAGTTCTTC. V gene TRBV6-5 combines with J gene TRBJ2-1; TRBD2 matches at 8 bases. Germline CDR1 is MNHEY and CDR2 is SVGAGI. CDR3 length equals 15 residues. V lost 6 bases to trimming and J lost 6 bases; unmatched junction nucleotides: 10.

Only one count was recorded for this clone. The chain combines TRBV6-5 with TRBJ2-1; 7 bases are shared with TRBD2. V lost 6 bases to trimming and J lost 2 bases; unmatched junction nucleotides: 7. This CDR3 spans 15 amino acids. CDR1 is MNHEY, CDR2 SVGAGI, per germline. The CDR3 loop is CASSKLAPTYNEQFF. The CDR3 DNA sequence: TGTGCCAGCAGCAAACTAGCGCCTACCTACAATGAGCAGTTCTTC.

CDR3 protein: CASSLTWRNEQFF. DNA for the CDR3: TGTGCCAGCAGCTTAACTTGGAGGAATGAGCAGTTCTTC. V gene TRBV7-3 combines with J gene TRBJ2-1; D might be TRBD2 (5 bases). V was pared by 0 bases and J by 7 bases, with 7 bases between. The CDR3 consists of 13 residues. Germline values: CDR1 SGHTA, CDR2 FQGTGA.

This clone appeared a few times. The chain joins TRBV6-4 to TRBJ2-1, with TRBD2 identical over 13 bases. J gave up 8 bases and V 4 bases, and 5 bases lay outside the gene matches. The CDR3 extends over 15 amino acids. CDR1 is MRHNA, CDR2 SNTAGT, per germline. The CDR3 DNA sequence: TGTGCCAGCAGTGCCCGACTAGCGGGAGGCCATGAGCAGTTCTTC. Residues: CASSARLAGGHEQFF.

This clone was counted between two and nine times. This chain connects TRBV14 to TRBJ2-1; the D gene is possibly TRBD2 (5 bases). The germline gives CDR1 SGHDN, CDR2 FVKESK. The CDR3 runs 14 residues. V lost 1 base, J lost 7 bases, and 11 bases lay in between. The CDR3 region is CASSQGPSWNEQFF. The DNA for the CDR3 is TGTGCCAGCAGCCAAGGGCCTAGCTGGAATGAGCAGTTCTTC.

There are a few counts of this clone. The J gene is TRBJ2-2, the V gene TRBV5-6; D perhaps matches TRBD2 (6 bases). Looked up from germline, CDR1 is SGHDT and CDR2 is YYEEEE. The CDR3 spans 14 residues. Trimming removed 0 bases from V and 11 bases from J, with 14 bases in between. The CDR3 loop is CASSLGGGRGELFF. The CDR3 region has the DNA TGTGCCAGCAGCTTGGGGGGAGGTCGAGGAGAGCTGTTTTTT.

CDR3: CASSAHLTNQPQHF. CDR3 DNA sequence: TGTGCCAGCAGTGCTCACCTAACGAATCAGCCCCAGCATTTT. The genes are TRBV6-4 and TRBJ1-5; D call uncertain. The CDR3 is 14 amino acids. Germline CDR1 and CDR2: MRHNA and SNTAGT. Deletions cut 4 bases from V and 4 bases from J, with 11 bases between.

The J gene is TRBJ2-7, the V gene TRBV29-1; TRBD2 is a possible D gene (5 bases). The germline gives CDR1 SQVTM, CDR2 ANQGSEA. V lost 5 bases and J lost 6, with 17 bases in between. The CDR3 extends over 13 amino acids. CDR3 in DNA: TGCAGCGTTTACGTTGACCTGAGCGGCGAGCAGTACTTC. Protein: CSVYVDLSGEQYF.

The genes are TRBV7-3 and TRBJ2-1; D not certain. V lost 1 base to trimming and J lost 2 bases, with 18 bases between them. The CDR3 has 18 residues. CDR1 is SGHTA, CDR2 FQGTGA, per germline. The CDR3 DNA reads TGTGCCAGCAGCTTAAAGCCAATAACTCCATCCACCTACAATGAGCAGTTCTTC. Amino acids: CASSLKPITPSTYNEQFF.

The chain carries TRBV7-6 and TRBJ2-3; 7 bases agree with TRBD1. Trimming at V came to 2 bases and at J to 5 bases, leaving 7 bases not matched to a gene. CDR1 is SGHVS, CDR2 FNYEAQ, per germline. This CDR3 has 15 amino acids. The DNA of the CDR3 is TGTGCCAGCAGCTTACGAGGGGGCCTGGAAGATACGCAGTATTTT. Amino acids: CASSLRGGLEDTQYF.

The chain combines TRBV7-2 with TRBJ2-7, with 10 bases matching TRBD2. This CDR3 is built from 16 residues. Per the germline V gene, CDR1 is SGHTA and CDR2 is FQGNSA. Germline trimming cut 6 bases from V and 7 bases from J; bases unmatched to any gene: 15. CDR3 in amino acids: CASREKREGLLREQYF. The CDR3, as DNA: TGTGCCAGCAGAGAAAAGCGGGAGGGCCTCTTGAGGGAGCAGTACTTC.

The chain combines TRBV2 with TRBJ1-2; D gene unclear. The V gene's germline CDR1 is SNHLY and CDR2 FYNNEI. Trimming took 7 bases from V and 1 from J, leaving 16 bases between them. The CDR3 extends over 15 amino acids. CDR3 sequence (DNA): TGTGCCAGCACCCTATGGAGGCCCCGTAACTATGGCTACACCTTC. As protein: CASTLWRPRNYGYTF.

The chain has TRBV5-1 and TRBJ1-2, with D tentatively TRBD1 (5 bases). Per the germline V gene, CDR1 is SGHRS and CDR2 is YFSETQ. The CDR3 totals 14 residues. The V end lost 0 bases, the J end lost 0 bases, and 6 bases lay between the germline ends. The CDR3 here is CASSLGQSNYGYTF. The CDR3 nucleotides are TGCGCCAGCAGCTTGGGACAGTCTAACTATGGCTACACCTTC.

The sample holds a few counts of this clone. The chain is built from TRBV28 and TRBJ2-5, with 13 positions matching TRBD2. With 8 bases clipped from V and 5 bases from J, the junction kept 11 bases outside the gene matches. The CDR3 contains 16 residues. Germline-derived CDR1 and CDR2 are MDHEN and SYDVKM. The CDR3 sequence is CASVRRLAGGEETQYF. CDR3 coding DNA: TGTGCCAGCGTCCGCCGACTAGCGGGAGGTGAGGAGACCCAGTACTTC.